A selection of T cell receptor beta chains follows, all from one sample in a study of shared clonotypes between healthy human individuals. Assay used: immunoSEQ multiplex PCR; TCRdb lists only in-frame clones, some missing. The table lists about a million clones, approximately 70% of them singletons. Sequencing was done on a sample of memory CD4+ T cells sorted from blood. Receptor source: a man in his late teens or twenties in good health. Each CDR3 is given without its conserved first and last residue. Fields, in order: V gene, CDR3 protein.

v_call: TRBV28; cdr3_aa: ASSGSAEAF
v_call: TRBV5-4; cdr3_aa: ASSLVATSGSSDTQY
v_call: TRBV28; cdr3_aa: ASSLGRTYEQY
v_call: TRBV9; cdr3_aa: ASSPWTGGRDNSPLH
v_call: TRBV5-6; cdr3_aa: ASSSLRVAGGEETQY
v_call: TRBV2; cdr3_aa: ASSERTVKETQY
v_call: TRBV19; cdr3_aa: ASSLQGSRAPGELF
v_call: TRBV19; cdr3_aa: ASRDRGEGTQY
v_call: TRBV6-1; cdr3_aa: ASSEGTHGNYGYT
v_call: TRBV2; cdr3_aa: ASGQGSTDTQY
v_call: TRBV18; cdr3_aa: ASSQRTEGLETQY
v_call: TRBV5-4; cdr3_aa: ASSSQGITGELF
v_call: TRBV5-1; cdr3_aa: ASSLPTGGTGELF
v_call: TRBV10-3; cdr3_aa: AISEPGQSTYEQY
v_call: TRBV6-1; cdr3_aa: ASSDGPPGLGRTDTQY
v_call: TRBV12-5; cdr3_aa: ASGAGTVNTEAF
v_call: TRBV7-2; cdr3_aa: ASSLAKAGTYGYT
v_call: TRBV28; cdr3_aa: ASSSYNYGYT
v_call: TRBV7-2; cdr3_aa: ASSTSSGVPYEQY
v_call: TRBV19; cdr3_aa: ASSQTAGTKGEQY
v_call: TRBV6-6; cdr3_aa: ASSLEGRDSPLH
v_call: TRBV2; cdr3_aa: ASSEVTYSYEQY